This T cell receptor (beta chain) was captured in a study of cytomegalovirus exposure and HLA in healthy donors. Study-level points and caveats: Immune exposure information comprised only CMV serostatus. The classifier, whose performance was assessed in both the original and validation cohorts, reportedly diagnosed cytomegalovirus status with high specificity and sensitivity.

Amplification used 60 Vbeta primers and 13 Jbeta primers. Per the original methods: There were tens of millions of unique TCR beta chains by a later count, and around 10 million of them were shared. Method: immunoSEQ multiplex PCR; TCRdb's copy keeps in-frame clones and lacks some. V and J calls and clone size are as listed in that table; D and trimming were resolved from the DNA. This sample carries 95,000 to 150,000 clones, over 75% of them seen once, and the ten largest clones take under 2.5%. Germline assignment: CDR1 SGHAT and CDR2 FQNNGV. The CDR3 is made up of 14 amino acids. On this clone itself: Its antigen is still unknown. Germline and junction disagree at one end, which may indicate a read error.

This receptor was identified in a man under 40 in good health and CMV-seronegative. This chain links TRBV11-2 with TRBJ1-6; D is uncertain. The sample was PBMCs. The CDR3 region is CARSSGRGNSPLHF. Here the CDR3 DNA reads TGTGCCAGGAGCTCAGGCCGGGGTAATTCACCCCTCCACTTT.